This T cell receptor (beta chain) was identified in a study of T cell changes during pregnancy in multiple sclerosis. Sequencing was performed with immunoSEQ multiplex PCR; in TCRdb, only in-frame clones are kept and a portion is missing. The sample shows about 40,000 clones, 91% of them seen only once. This CDR3 spans 15 amino acids. In germline, CDR1 is SGHVS, CDR2 FNYEAQ. The V gene end was trimmed by 5 bases and the J gene end by 3 bases; junction bases not matched to a gene: 7. The V call is TRBV7-6, the J call TRBJ2-7, with 10 bases aligning to TRBD2. The TCR comes from a female donor with multiple sclerosis, enrolled in a pregnancy study. Sequencing was performed on CD8+ T cells from peripheral blood mononuclear cells, taken before pregnancy. CDR3 in DNA: TGTGCCAGCAGCCGGGAACTAGCGGGAAGCTACGAGCAGTACTTC. Translating it yields CASSRELAGSYEQYF.